The 26 T cell receptor beta chains in this list originate from one sample, sequenced in a study of molecular identifiers for immune sequencing clone quantification. Using its own MiXCR run on the PCR reads, TCRdb lists one record per CDR3 protein. The table includes around 300,000 distinct CDR3 sequences, 24% detected once. The sample comprised naive CD8+ T cells from blood, with Jurkat cell RNA spiked in. Subset: FACS-sorted CD8+CD4-CCR7+CD45RA+ naive T cells. All receptors come from a human donor in good health. Some libraries in this study had Jurkat cell RNA spiked in.

The V and J genes are TRBV12-3 or TRBV12-4 and TRBJ2-2; 9 bases match TRBD2. J lost 9 bases, V lost 5 bases, and 13 bases had no gene match. The CDR3 consists of 16 residues. In DNA, the CDR3 is TGTGCCAGCAGTCATCCTAGCGGGACGTCGTTTTGGGAGCTGTTTTTT. Protein sequence: CASSHPSGTSFWELFF.

This clonotype was seen at least ten times. V gene TRBV7-9 combines with J gene TRBJ1-1; D unclear. Germline V CDR1 and CDR2: SEHNR, FQNEAQ (reference sequence). The CDR3 length is 16 residues. The V gene lost 2 bases and the J gene lost 3 bases, with 16 bases spanning the gap. Here the CDR3 DNA reads TGTGCCAGCAGCTTATCGAAAGGGTCCCAGCACACTGAAGCTTTCTTT. Protein sequence: CASSLSKGSQHTEAFF.

This clonotype has only a few counts. The chain employs TRBV28 and TRBJ2-5; D might be TRBD2 (5 bases). Germline CDR1 reads MDHEN; CDR2 reads SYDVKM. The CDR3 spans 13 residues. V was pared by 5 bases and J by 7 bases, with 14 bases between. The CDR3 DNA reads TGTGCCAGCAGTCCCCGTACAGAGGGGACCCAGTACTTC. Amino acids: CASSPRTEGTQYF.

The chain recombines TRBV6-2 or TRBV6-3 with TRBJ2-7, with a possible D match to TRBD1 (5 bases). This CDR3 is built from 15 residues. Per the germline V gene, CDR1 is MNHEY and CDR2 is SVGEGT. The V gene lost 7 bases and the J gene lost 4 bases, with 20 bases spanning the gap. CDR3 in amino acids: CASIRFKGNLYEQYF. The CDR3 DNA reads as TGTGCCAGCATCCGTTTTAAGGGGAATCTTTACGAGCAGTACTTC.

On this clonotype: A clone one base away is much larger, so this may be a read error. The conserved phenylalanine or tryptophan is not found at the CDR3 terminus, so this likely reflects a read error. The V gene is TRBV20-1, the J gene TRBJ2-7; possibly TRBD2 for D (6 bases). The CDR3 sequence is 13 residues long. Germline V gives CDR1 DFQATT, CDR2 SNEGSKA (reference sequence). Trimming cost V 2 bases and J 3 bases, with 11 bases left between them. The CDR3 sequence is CSARPPGLYEQYL. CDR3 DNA: TGCAGTGCTAGACCACCGGGACTCTACGAGCAGTACCTC.

V is TRBV19 and J is TRBJ2-3; D not certain. Germline CDR1 LNHDA, CDR2 SQIVND (reference sequence). V was cut by 3 bases and J by 0 bases, with 10 bases left in between. The CDR3 spans 15 residues. The CDR3 bases are TGTGCCAGTAGTATTTGGGTCAGGAGCACAGATACGCAGTATTTT. Its protein is CASSIWVRSTDTQYF.

This clonotype has at least ten counts. The V gene is TRBV5-1, the J gene TRBJ2-5, with D uncertain. V was clipped by 0 bases and J by 2 bases, with 11 bases between them. This CDR3 has 15 residues. The V gene's germline CDR1 is SGHRS and CDR2 YFSETQ. CDR3 sequence: CASSLAVNSQETQYF. The CDR3 DNA reads TGCGCCAGCAGCTTGGCCGTGAATTCTCAAGAGACCCAGTACTTC.

The V call is TRBV5-4, the J call TRBJ2-6, with a weak D call TRBD1 (6 bases). The V end lost 4 bases, the J end lost 0 bases, and 11 bases lay between the germline ends. Germline CDR1 is SGHNT and CDR2 is YYREEE (reference sequence). The CDR3 covers 16 residues. In DNA, the CDR3 is TGTGCCAGCAGCCCGGGACACCTCTCTGGGGCCAACGTCCTGACTTTC. Protein: CASSPGHLSGANVLTF.

This clonotype was observed many times. The rearrangement joins TRBV29-1 to TRBJ2-1; the match to TRBD2 covers 11 bases. V gave up 7 bases and J gave up 4 bases; unmatched junction bases: 12. Germline lookup yields CDR1 SQVTM and CDR2 ANQGSEA. CDR3 length: 16 residues. The CDR3 nucleotides are TGCAGCGACCGGACTAGCGGGTCCTTAAAGTACAATGAGCAGTTCTTC. Translating it yields CSDRTSGSLKYNEQFF.

J is TRBJ2-7 and V is TRBV19, with 11 bases fitting TRBD1. Trimming at V came to 3 bases and at J to 2 bases, leaving 3 bases not matched to a gene. CDR3 length: 15 amino acids. The germline V gene has CDR1 LNHDA and CDR2 SQIVND (reference sequence). The CDR3 region is CASSIRTGGTYEQYF. Here the CDR3 DNA reads TGTGCCAGTAGTATCCGGACAGGGGGCACCTACGAGCAGTACTTC.

This clonotype was counted only a few times. The V call is TRBV9, the J call TRBJ1-3; D gene uncertain. V was clipped by 3 bases and J by 0 bases, with 13 bases between them. The CDR3 loop spans 16 amino acids. Germline CDR1 SGDLS, CDR2 YYNGEE. CDR3 loop: CASSASDGRSGNTIYF. CDR3 in DNA: TGTGCCAGCAGCGCTTCCGACGGCCGCTCTGGAAACACCATATATTTT.

This clonotype was seen many times. The chain recombines TRBV7-9 with TRBJ1-3, with D hard to call. The V and J ends lost 5 bases and 2 bases respectively, with 19 bases between them. Germline lookup yields CDR1 SEHNR and CDR2 FQNEAQ (reference sequence). CDR3 length equals 17 residues. DNA for the CDR3: TGTGCCAGCAGCCCATACGATGGAGAAGTCCCTGGAAACACCATATATTTT. It specifies CASSPYDGEVPGNTIYF.

This clonotype was seen a few times. V gene TRBV27 combines with J gene TRBJ2-7; 8 bases align to TRBD2. V lost 4 bases and J lost 3; bases outside the gene matches: 2. Germline V gene lookup returns CDR1 MNHEY and CDR2 SMNVEV (reference sequence). The CDR3 runs 13 residues. CDR3 amino acids: CASSSGGDYEQYF. CDR3 DNA sequence: TGTGCCAGCAGTTCGGGGGGGGACTACGAGCAGTACTTC.

This sequence joins TRBV9 and TRBJ2-5, with unresolved D. The CDR3 runs to 15 residues. V was trimmed by 0 bases and J by 5 bases, leaving 14 bases between them. The germline V gene has CDR1 SGDLS and CDR2 YYNGEE. For the CDR3, the DNA is TGTGCCAGCAGCGTAGGAGACCCTCCTCGGGAGACCCAGTACTTC. Amino acids: CASSVGDPPRETQYF.

The sample holds many counts of this clonotype. The chain employs TRBV6-1 and TRBJ1-5, with a possible D match to TRBD1 (5 bases). The CDR3 loop spans 14 amino acids. Germline V lookup: CDR1 MNHNS, CDR2 SASEGT. V gave up 10 bases and J gave up 2 bases, with 15 bases separating them. CDR3 region: CATQEGVGNQPQHF. CDR3 DNA sequence: TGTGCCACCCAAGAAGGGGTCGGCAATCAGCCCCAGCATTTT.

CDR3 DNA sequence: TGTGCCAGCAGCCCGGGGGAGGGCCTAACAGATACGCAGTATTTT. It yields the protein CASSPGEGLTDTQYF. This rearrangement joins TRBV3-1 to TRBJ2-3; TRBD2 matches at 7 bases. The germline CDR1 and CDR2 sequences are LGHDT and YNNKEL (reference sequence). V gave up 4 bases and J gave up 3 bases; unmatched junction bases: 7. The CDR3 has 15 amino acids.

This clonotype was seen many times. The J gene is TRBJ1-1, the V gene TRBV9; D might be TRBD1 (6 bases). CDR1 is SGDLS, CDR2 YYNGEE, per germline. The ends were cut back, 0 bases at V and 0 bases at J, with 18 bases in the middle. The CDR3 sequence is 18 residues long. The CDR3 region is CASSVDPRQGSMNTEAFF. For the CDR3, the DNA is TGTGCCAGCAGCGTAGACCCCCGGCAGGGGTCGATGAACACTGAAGCTTTCTTT.

V gene TRBV19 combines with J gene TRBJ2-1, with D perhaps matching TRBD1 or TRBD2 (5 bases each). V was trimmed by 0 bases and J by 2 bases, leaving 8 bases between them. Per the germline V gene, CDR1 is LNHDA and CDR2 is SQIVND (reference sequence). This CDR3 contains 15 residues. The CDR3 coding sequence is TGTGCCAGTAGTATAGACGGGACCGCCTACAATGAGCAGTTCTTC. This encodes CASSIDGTAYNEQFF.

The chain links TRBV28 to TRBJ1-6, with D perhaps TRBD1 (5 bases). Deletions cut 3 bases from V and 10 bases from J, with 16 bases between. Germline V gene data show CDR1 as MDHEN and CDR2 as SYDVKM. The CDR3 runs to 15 residues. The DNA of the CDR3 is TGTGCCAGCAGTTTCCCGGGCGGGGGAGGCTCACCCCTCCACTTT. It is translated as CASSFPGGGGSPLHF. The variable domain in full, with the rest retrieved from reference TRBV28 and TRBJ1-6, is DVKVTQSSRYLVKRTGEKVFLECVQDMDHENMFWYRQDPGLGLRLIYFSYDVKMKEKGDIPEGYSVSREKKERFSLILESASTNQTSMYLCASSFPGGGGSPLHFGNGTRLTVT.

The chain has TRBV30 and TRBJ2-1, with D maybe TRBD2 (6 bases). Trimming shortened V by 1 base and J by 8 bases, and 18 bases separated the two germline ends. Germline assignment: CDR1 GTSNPN and CDR2 SVGIG (reference sequence). The CDR3 is made up of 15 amino acids. The CDR3 loop reads CAWSEERLGPDEQFF. The CDR3 DNA sequence: TGTGCCTGGAGTGAGGAGAGACTAGGCCCCGATGAGCAGTTCTTC.

The rearrangement joins TRBV19 to TRBJ1-5, with D possibly being TRBD1 (5 bases). CDR1 is LNHDA and CDR2 is SQIVND in the germline V gene (reference sequence). The V end lost 7 bases, the J end lost 4 bases, and 17 bases lay between the germline ends. CDR3 length equals 15 residues. CDR3 DNA: TGTGCCAGTAACTGGGGGAGAGCAGGTAATCAGCCCCAGCATTTT. It encodes CASNWGRAGNQPQHF.

This sequence joins TRBV20-1 and TRBJ2-7; 8 positions match TRBD2. Looked up from germline, CDR1 is DFQATT and CDR2 is SNEGSKA (reference sequence). V lost 6 bases and J lost 1; bases outside the gene matches: 11. The CDR3 sequence is 15 residues long. In DNA, the CDR3 is TGCAGTGCAAACCTCGGGACTAGGGGATCCTACGAGCAGTACTTC. Protein sequence: CSANLGTRGSYEQYF.

This clonotype was seen many times. The chain links TRBV6-2 or TRBV6-3 to TRBJ1-1; TRBD1 matches 9 bases. The V gene end was trimmed by 6 bases and the J gene end by 0 bases; junction bases not matched to a gene: 11. Germline lookup yields CDR1 MNHEY and CDR2 SVGEGT. The CDR3 consists of 17 residues. The CDR3 reads CASSDGQGMVMNTEAFF. The CDR3 DNA sequence: TGTGCCAGCAGCGATGGACAGGGGATGGTCATGAACACTGAAGCTTTCTTT.

The table lists this clonotype with a few counts. The CDR3 DNA sequence: TGTGCCAGCAGTTTTGGCAGACCCGCCTATAATTCACCCCTCCACTTT. Residues: CASSFGRPAYNSPLHF. The chain combines TRBV12-3 or TRBV12-4 with TRBJ1-6, with D unresolved. CDR3 length: 16 residues. V shed 3 bases and J shed 2 bases, with 11 bases lying between them.

The V gene is TRBV19, the J gene TRBJ1-1; D perhaps matches TRBD1 (5 bases). V gave up 6 bases and J gave up 4 bases, with 15 bases separating them. Looked up from germline, CDR1 is LNHDA and CDR2 is SQIVND (reference sequence). The CDR3 contains 14 residues. The CDR3 spells CASSSDSRGTEAFF. The CDR3, as DNA: TGTGCCAGTAGCTCCGACAGTAGGGGCACTGAAGCTTTCTTT.

This clonotype appeared a few times. V gene TRBV5-6 combines with J gene TRBJ2-1; D is possibly TRBD2 (5 bases). The germline V gene encodes CDR1 SGHDT and CDR2 YYEEEE. Trimming left V 4 bases short and J 0 bases short, with 14 bases between. The CDR3 contains 16 residues. The CDR3 sequence is CASSGIYGSSYNEQFF. CDR3 DNA: TGTGCCAGCAGCGGGATCTATGGGAGCTCCTACAATGAGCAGTTCTTC.